This T cell receptor beta chain was observed in a study of cytomegalovirus exposure and HLA in healthy donors. The protocol was immunoSEQ multiplex PCR, while the TCRdb copy is restricted to in-frame clones and leaves out a portion. The sample lists over 130,000 clones; around 87% were seen once. This clone was seen more than once but under ten times. The CDR3 runs to 14 residues. Germline CDR1 reads MNHNS; CDR2 reads SASEGT. V lost 3 bases, J lost 5 bases, and 14 bases lay in between. The sequence came from a man aged 18 to 30 in good health and CMV-seropositive. Sequenced input: PBMCs. The chain employs TRBV6-1 and TRBJ2-7; tentative D call: TRBD2 (6 bases). The CDR3 bases are TGTGCCAGCAGTGAGGGAGGAGTACGGCACGAGCAGTACTTC. Translating gives CASSEGGVRHEQYF.